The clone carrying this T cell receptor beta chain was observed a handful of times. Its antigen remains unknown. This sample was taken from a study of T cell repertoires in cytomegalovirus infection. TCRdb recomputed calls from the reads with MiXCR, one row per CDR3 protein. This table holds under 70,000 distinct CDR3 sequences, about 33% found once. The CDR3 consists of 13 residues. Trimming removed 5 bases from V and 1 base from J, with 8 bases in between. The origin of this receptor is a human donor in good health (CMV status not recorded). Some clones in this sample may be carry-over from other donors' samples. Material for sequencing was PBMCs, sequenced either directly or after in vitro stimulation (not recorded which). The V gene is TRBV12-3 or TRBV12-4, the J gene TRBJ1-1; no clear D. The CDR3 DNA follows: TGTGCCAGCAGTCCTACATGGAACACTGAAGCTTTCTTT. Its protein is CASSPTWNTEAFF.